The 8 T cell receptor beta chains given below trace back to one sample, sequenced in a study of post-analysis software for immune sequencing data. The TCR beta cDNA libraries contained unique molecular identifiers. In TCRdb, the PCR reads were re-called with MiXCR into one record per CDR3 protein. The profile covers approximately 730,000 distinct CDR3 sequences, with about 32% appearing a single time and roughly 0.57% taken by the ten largest. Broader study findings: Controls had lower frequencies than patients of 4 or 5 TRBV segments, which included TRBV5-6, TRBV5-1 and TRBV20-1.

These receptors have no known antigen. Sequenced sample: blood. All receptors derive from a girl aged 10-17 years with multiple sclerosis.

The chain combines TRBV20-1 with TRBJ2-1, with 9 bases fitting TRBD2. This CDR3 spans 18 amino acids. CDR1 is DFQATT, CDR2 SNEGSKA, per germline (reference sequence). V was pared by 2 bases and J by 9 bases, with 20 bases of the junction left unmatched. CDR3 region: CSARLRSGWREGRGEQFF. The CDR3, as DNA: TGCAGTGCTAGACTCCGCTCGGGGTGGCGGGAGGGCCGTGGTGAGCAGTTCTTC.

The sample holds a few counts of this clonotype. The chain combines TRBV6-5 with TRBJ1-1; the D is unclear. Trimming took off 2 bases at V and 5 bases at J, with 9 bases between the two ends. CDR3 length equals 13 residues. Germline CDR1 reads MNHEY; CDR2 reads SVGAGI. For the CDR3, the DNA is TGTGCCAGCAGTTACCCCGGTTGGACTGAAGCTTTCTTT. Translated: CASSYPGWTEAFF.

The chain recombines TRBV14 with TRBJ2-7; TRBD1 aligns across 10 bases. V gave up 3 bases and J gave up 6 bases; unmatched junction bases: 11. This CDR3 is 16 amino acids long. Germline lookup yields CDR1 SGHDN and CDR2 FVKESK. Here the CDR3 DNA reads TGTGCCAGCAGCCACACTACGGACAGGGGGTTCTTCGAGCAGTACTTC. It specifies CASSHTTDRGFFEQYF.

This clonotype has just a few counts. This chain uses TRBV5-1 with TRBJ2-1; the match to TRBD2 covers 8 bases. Per the germline V gene, CDR1 is SGHRS and CDR2 is YFSETQ. The CDR3 length is 15 residues. The V segment lost 0 bases and the J segment 5 bases; nucleotides outside the gene matches: 4. The CDR3 is CASSLVGGGNNEQFF. The CDR3 DNA reads as TGCGCCAGCAGCTTGGTCGGGGGGGGTAACAATGAGCAGTTCTTC.

With regard to this clonotype: A read error is possible here, since a much larger clone lies one base away. This chain joins TRBV12-3 or TRBV12-4 and TRBJ1-2, with 11 bases identical to TRBD1. This CDR3 comprises 15 residues. The CDR3 reads CTSSRTGTGGYGYTF. The CDR3 DNA reads TGTACCAGCAGTAGAACGGGGACAGGGGGGTATGGCTACACCTTC.

As to this clonotype: A junction end diverges from the germline sequence, so it may reflect a read error. The CDR3 sequence: CANSEAPYPTVEQFF. The DNA for the CDR3 is TGTGCCAACAGTGAAGCCCCCTATCCGACGGTCGAGCAGTTCTTC. This sequence joins TRBV6-1 and TRBJ2-1; D not certain. Looked up from germline, CDR1 is MNHNS and CDR2 is SASEGT. CDR3 length: 15 amino acids.

The chain combines TRBV28 with TRBJ1-2; weak D call: TRBD1 (6 bases). Trimming left V 3 bases short and J 6 bases short, with 14 bases between. The germline V gene encodes CDR1 MDHEN and CDR2 SYDVKM. CDR3 size: 14 residues. DNA for the CDR3: TGTGCCAGCAGTTTTTGGGCAGGGGTGGATGGCTACACCTTC. Protein product: CASSFWAGVDGYTF.

This sequence joins TRBV20-1 and TRBJ2-7; D ambiguous. With 3 bases removed from V and 4 bases from J, the gap between germline ends came to 19 bases. Germline V lookup: CDR1 DFQATT, CDR2 SNEGSKA (reference sequence). The CDR3 sequence is 15 residues long. The CDR3 nucleotides are TGCAGTGCTAGGCATTCGGTAGGGTTTGCGTACGAGCAGTACTTC. Translation gives CSARHSVGFAYEQYF.